This T cell receptor (beta chain) was observed in a study of T cells after yellow fever vaccination. TCRdb independently ran MiXCR on the 5' RACE reads; one entry per CDR3 protein. Of about 510,000 distinct CDR3 sequences in the sample, 21% were seen once. Regarding this clonotype: Antigen: not known.

With 3 bases removed from V and 2 bases from J, the gap between germline ends came to 8 bases. This CDR3 contains 13 residues. Germline CDR1 and CDR2: LNHDA and SQIVND (reference sequence). Study-wide points: Overlap between CD4 and CD8 compartments was detected for a small share of clonotypes.

The V and J genes are TRBV19 and TRBJ2-7; the D is unclear. This clonotype was obtained from a man aged 18 to 30 who received the YFV17D yellow fever vaccine. Source: PBMCs, taken roughly 20 days after the first yellow fever vaccination. The CDR3: CASSMNEAYEQYF. Here the CDR3 DNA reads TGTGCCAGTAGTATGAACGAAGCCTACGAGCAGTACTTC.